What follows describes a single T cell receptor beta chain. These data belong to a study of blood T cell repertoires in COVID-19. Looking at the study overall: Some COVID-19 samples were acute and others convalescent; all came from the United States, Italy and Spain. T cells, B-cell-depleted T cells, or PBMCs provided the cDNA or gDNA that served as material.

CDR1 and CDR2 from the germline V gene are MNHEY and SMNVEV (reference sequence). J was trimmed by 4 bases and V by 6 bases; bases with no gene match: 15. The CDR3 length is 17 residues. The method was immunoSEQ multiplex PCR; TCRdb's version includes in-frame clones alone and lacks a portion of them. Here the sample spans 130,000 to 150,000 clones, about 85% being singletons. The TCR was taken from a woman between 35 and 50 years old with active or convalescent COVID-19. The genes are TRBV27 and TRBJ2-7; TRBD1 aligns across 10 bases. Sequenced material: peripheral blood. Here the CDR3 reads CASRRRVSGTGAYEQYF. The DNA for the CDR3 is TGTGCCAGCAGGCGTAGGGTGTCCGGGACAGGGGCGTACGAGCAGTACTTC.